This T cell receptor (beta chain) came from a study of control samples from healthy donors and cancer patients. Sequencing was performed with immunoSEQ multiplex PCR; in TCRdb, only in-frame clones are kept and a portion is missing. The table includes 60,000 to 75,000 clones, roughly 89% detected once. Germline loops: CDR1 LGHDT, CDR2 YNNKEL (reference sequence). CDR3 length equals 14 residues. Trimming cost V 5 bases and J 10 bases; bases outside gene matches: 7. V is TRBV3-1 (or the pseudogene TRBV3-2) and J is TRBJ2-2; 10 bases align to TRBD1. The TCR sequence derives from a man between 60 and 75 years old with colorectal cancer. Sequenced input: PBMCs. CDR3 DNA: TGTGCCAGCAGCGAGGGACAGGGGAGGACGGAGCTGTTTTTT. Its translation is CASSEGQGRTELFF.